A single sample gave rise to the 16 T cell receptor beta chains below, sequenced in a study of T cell responses to AZD1222 COVID-19 vaccine (dated by TCRdb to the early 2020s). Preparation of the library involved the immunoSEQ multiplex PCR assay. In its TCRdb copy, this immuneACCESS table keeps in-frame sequences only and misses some clones. Where compared with another copy, unresolved V genes explain less than half of these, and the others have no known cause. Recorded for this sample are about 87,000 clones; roughly 90% of them occurred a single time. The ten top clones hold approximately 2.8% of the sample. The intended sense of this specimen's time point label: baseline before first vaccination. Sequencing was performed on peripheral blood, taken on day 0 of AZD1222 vaccination. These receptors all come from an adult in good health.

V gene TRBV11-3 combines with J gene TRBJ2-3; 13 bases line up with TRBD2. The CDR3 runs to 16 residues. V lost 1 base to trimming and J lost 5 bases; unmatched junction nucleotides: 3. CDR1 is SGHNT and CDR2 is YENEEA in the germline V gene. The CDR3 sequence is CASSLGTSGRGDTQYF. The CDR3 DNA reads TGTGCCAGCAGCTTAGGTACTAGCGGGAGGGGAGATACGCAGTATTTT.

V is TRBV25-1 and J is TRBJ2-5; TRBD2 agrees at 11 bases. Trimming cost V 4 bases and J 4 bases; bases outside gene matches: 5. This CDR3 is 15 amino acids long. The germline gives CDR1 MGHDK, CDR2 SYGVNS. As DNA, the CDR3 is TGTGCCAGCAGTGGCAATAGCGGGAGGGCAGAGACCCAGTACTTC. Translating it yields CASSGNSGRAETQYF.

This sequence joins TRBV5-5 and TRBJ1-4, with D possibly TRBD1 on 6 matching bases. CDR3 size: 15 residues. V was trimmed by 4 bases and J by 7 bases, leaving 17 bases between them. Germline CDR1 and CDR2: SGHKS and YYEKEE (reference sequence). This chain's CDR3 is CASSGQGQRGEKLFF. DNA for the CDR3: TGTGCCAGCAGCGGGCAGGGACAAAGAGGTGAAAAACTGTTTTTT. Filled out from reference TRBV5-5 and TRBJ1-4, the complete variable domain reads DAGVTQSPTHLIKTRGQQVTLRCSPISGHKSVSWYQQVLGQGPQFIFQYYEKEERGRGNFPDRFSARQFPNYSSELNVNALLLGDSALYLCASSGQGQRGEKLFFGSGTQLSVL.

The V and J genes are TRBV25-1 and TRBJ1-1; 9 bases fit TRBD1. The CDR3 covers 14 residues. With 3 bases clipped from V and 4 bases from J, the junction kept 3 bases outside the gene matches. The germline CDR1 and CDR2 sequences are MGHDK and SYGVNS. CDR3 sequence (DNA): TGTGCCAGCAGTGAGAGGACAGGGGTCACTGAAGCTTTCTTT. Its translation: CASSERTGVTEAFF.

This chain links TRBV6-5 with TRBJ1-1, with 8 bases identical to TRBD1. V was clipped by 3 bases and J by 4 bases; unmatched bases: 4. This CDR3 is built from 14 residues. Germline assignment: CDR1 MNHEY and CDR2 SVGAGI. CDR3 sequence (DNA): TGTGCCAGCAGTTATTCAGGGGGCCCCACTGAAGCTTTCTTT. Its protein is CASSYSGGPTEAFF.

The chain combines TRBV11-3 with TRBJ2-3; TRBD2 matches 9 bases. The length of the CDR3 is 17 residues. Germline CDR1 reads SGHNT; CDR2 reads YENEEA. Unmatched junction bases numbered 10, after V lost 4 bases and J lost 2 bases. As DNA, the CDR3 is TGTGCCAGCAGCTCCCCCTTAGCGGGAGTTGACACAGATACGCAGTATTTT. Encoded protein: CASSSPLAGVDTDTQYF.

This rearrangement joins TRBV5-6 to TRBJ1-5; D is perhaps TRBD1 (6 bases). The CDR3 is made up of 16 amino acids. Trimming took off 4 bases at V and 3 bases at J, with 17 bases between the two ends. Looked up from germline, CDR1 is SGHDT and CDR2 is YYEEEE. The CDR3 sequence is CASSGSRDTFNQPQHF. DNA of the CDR3: TGTGCCAGCAGCGGATCCCGGGACACATTCAATCAGCCCCAGCATTTT.

The rearrangement uses TRBV28 and TRBJ2-3; D could derive from TRBD1 or TRBD2 (6 bases each). The V gene lost 5 bases and the J gene lost 1 base, with 16 bases spanning the gap. This CDR3 is built from 16 residues. Germline V gives CDR1 MDHEN, CDR2 SYDVKM. For the CDR3, the DNA is TGTGCCAGCAGTCGTTGGGGGGCGGTGGGCACAGATACGCAGTATTTT. Encoded protein: CASSRWGAVGTDTQYF.

The chain combines TRBV5-6 with TRBJ2-3; D uncertain. The germline gives CDR1 SGHDT, CDR2 YYEEEE. V shed 2 bases and J shed 5 bases, with 12 bases lying between them. CDR3 length: 14 amino acids. The CDR3, as DNA: TGTGCCAGCAGCTTTGTTGGTCGGGTAGATACGCAGTATTTT. The encoded protein is CASSFVGRVDTQYF.

The table lists this clone with a count of one. As DNA, the CDR3 is TGTGCCTGGAGTCCGACAGCAAATTCACCCCTCCACTTT. The encoded protein is CAWSPTANSPLHF. The chain uses TRBV30 and TRBJ1-6; a possible D gene is TRBD1 (5 bases). Trimming pared 2 bases from V and 7 bases from J, leaving 9 bases between. The CDR3 consists of 13 residues. Germline V gene sequence: CDR1 GTSNPN, CDR2 SVGIG (reference sequence).

This chain uses TRBV2 with TRBJ2-5; D is uncertain. There are 12 residues in the CDR3. Per the germline V gene, CDR1 is SNHLY and CDR2 is FYNNEI. Trimming pared 5 bases from V and 1 base from J, leaving 5 bases between. For the CDR3, the DNA is TGTGCCAGCAGTATTATCCAAGAGACCCAGTACTTC. It is translated as CASSIIQETQYF.

The chain recombines TRBV18 with TRBJ2-3, with TRBD1 identical over 7 bases. The CDR3 consists of 18 residues. CDR1 and CDR2 (germline): KGHSH, LQKENI. The junction had 15 bases not matched to a gene; V was cut back by 4 bases and J by 2 bases. CDR3 residues: CASSQLHPGQTFTDTQYF. The CDR3, as DNA: TGTGCCAGCTCACAACTCCACCCGGGACAGACATTCACAGATACGCAGTATTTT.

The chain uses TRBV29-1 and TRBJ2-1, with 9 bases identical to TRBD1. Germline loops: CDR1 SQVTM, CDR2 ANQGSEA. CDR3 length: 15 residues. V lost 5 bases and J lost 6; bases outside the gene matches: 11. The CDR3 reads CSVNPDRGSANEQFF. The CDR3 region has the DNA TGCAGCGTTAACCCGGACAGGGGATCGGCCAATGAGCAGTTCTTC.

This clone was counted a few times. The gene calls are TRBV7-2 and TRBJ1-6; no clear D gene. This CDR3 has 13 residues. V was cut by 6 bases and J by 8 bases, with 11 bases left in between. The germline CDR1 and CDR2 sequences are SGHTA and FQGNSA. CDR3 residues: CASRPERHSPLHF. The CDR3 DNA reads as TGTGCCAGCAGGCCCGAGCGGCATTCACCCCTCCACTTT.

V gene TRBV28 combines with J gene TRBJ2-3; 10 bases map to TRBD2. CDR1 MDHEN and CDR2 SYDVKM come from the germline V gene. There are 14 residues in the CDR3. V was clipped by 6 bases and J by 5 bases; unmatched bases: 5. For the CDR3, the DNA is TGTGCCAGCAGGCTAGCGGGAGTGGGAGATACGCAGTATTTT. Its protein product is CASRLAGVGDTQYF.

The V and J genes are TRBV27 and TRBJ2-1; 7 nucleotides line up with TRBD1. The trim removed 2 bases at V and 0 bases at J, leaving 4 bases unmatched. The length of the CDR3 is 16 residues. CDR1 is MNHEY, CDR2 SMNVEV, per germline (reference sequence). The CDR3, as DNA: TGTGCCAGCAGTTTAGACACAGGGGCCTCCTACAATGAGCAGTTCTTC. Translating it yields CASSLDTGASYNEQFF.